The rows below give T cell receptor beta chains drawn from one sample of a study of blood T cell repertoires in COVID-19. Only in-frame clones appear in the TCRdb table, and some are missing; sequencing was by immunoSEQ multiplex PCR. The profile covers about 170,000 clones, with around 87% appearing a single time and about 2.6% taken by the ten largest. Sample: peripheral blood. The receptors were sampled from a woman of 80 years or more with COVID-19, enrolled during active disease. Both conserved end residues are part of each CDR3. Each record gives: J gene, D gene, clone size, V gene, CDR3 protein, CDR3 DNA. D genes are given only for firm matches. Only some rows state a clone size, as once, few, many or a class for expanded clones.

TRBJ1-1,TRBD1,once,TRBV5-6,CASSLYLGTGGSVVTEAFF,TGTGCCAGCAGCCTTTACCTCGGGACAGGGGGCTCGGTGGTCACTGAAGCTTTCTTT
TRBJ1-5,-,once,TRBV28,CASRGGAARNQPQHF,TGTGCCAGCAGGGGCGGGGCAGCCCGCAATCAGCCCCAGCATTTT
TRBJ1-3,TRBD1,-,TRBV5-4,CASSYDRVGNTIYF,TGTGCCAGCAGCTACGACAGGGTAGGAAACACCATATATTTT
TRBJ2-3,TRBD2,-,TRBV4-3,CASSHILPGLAGGADTQYF,TGCGCCAGCAGCCATATACTCCCGGGACTAGCGGGAGGCGCAGATACGCAGTATTTT
TRBJ1-6,TRBD1,-,TRBV27,CASSRGTGGSPLHF,TGTGCCAGCAGTCGAGGGACAGGCGGGTCACCCCTCCACTTT
TRBJ1-4,-,-,TRBV28,CASSEGTTNEKLFF,TGTGCCAGCAGTGAGGGCACAACTAATGAAAAACTGTTTTTT
TRBJ1-1,TRBD1,-,TRBV5-8,CASSRSLTGAAEAFF,TGTGCCAGCAGCCGCAGTTTAACAGGGGCGGCTGAAGCTTTCTTT
TRBJ2-7,-,-,TRBV7-9,CASSLALIDTYEQYF,TGTGCCAGCAGCTTAGCTCTTATTGACACCTACGAGCAGTACTTC
TRBJ1-3,-,-,TRBV3-1/TRBV3-2,CAHPGSGNTIYF,TGTGCACACCCAGGCTCTGGAAACACCATATATTTT
TRBJ1-1,TRBD1,-,TRBV28,CASSLVTRGLVNTEAFF,TGTGCCAGCAGTTTAGTCACAAGGGGGCTTGTGAACACTGAAGCTTTCTTT
TRBJ2-7,-,-,TRBV7-9,CASSLTGSPYEQYF,TGTGCCAGCAGCTTAACAGGGAGTCCCTACGAGCAGTACTTC
TRBJ1-4,-,once,TRBV9,CASSPLSAANEKLFF,TGTGCCAGCAGCCCGCTCTCTGCAGCTAATGAAAAACTGTTTTTT
TRBJ1-2,-,-,TRBV6-5,CASSPGIGSGYTF,TGTGCCAGCAGCCCGGGAATCGGAAGTGGCTACACCTTC
TRBJ2-5,-,-,TRBV28,CASSLIQGQETQYF,TGTGCCAGCAGTTTAATTCAGGGGCAAGAGACCCAGTACTTC
TRBJ2-7,TRBD1,-,TRBV5-5,CASSLVGQRLSYEQYF,TGTGCCAGCAGCTTGGTGGGACAGAGACTCTCCTACGAGCAGTACTTC
TRBJ2-7,-,-,TRBV7-2,CASGFSGGPYEQYF,TGTGCCAGCGGATTTAGCGGAGGTCCCTACGAGCAGTACTTC
TRBJ1-5,-,-,TRBV7-9,CASSQGHSGNQPQHF,TGTGCCAGCAGCCAGGGACACAGCGGCAATCAGCCCCAGCATTTT
TRBJ2-2,TRBD1,-,TRBV5-4,CASSYYRGRGTGELFF,TGTGCCAGCAGTTATTACAGGGGGCGCGGAACCGGGGAGCTGTTTTTT
TRBJ2-6,-,-,TRBV7-3,CASSPGSGANVLTF,TGTGCCAGCAGCCCAGGCTCTGGGGCCAACGTCCTGACTTTC
TRBJ1-2,-,few,TRBV7-9,CASSLGVYYGYTF,TGTGCCAGCAGTTTAGGAGTTTACTATGGCTACACCTTC
TRBJ2-7,TRBD1,-,TRBV28,CASSLWGTAGEQYF,TGTGCCAGCAGTTTGTGGGGGACAGCTGGCGAGCAGTACTTC
TRBJ1-1,-,-,TRBV25-1,CASRHIGSWGGAEAFF,TGTGCCAGCAGACACATAGGGAGCTGGGGTGGGGCTGAAGCTTTCTTT
TRBJ1-6,-,few,TRBV9,CASSQGPYNSPLHF,TGTGCCAGCAGCCAGGGCCCTTATAATTCACCCCTCCACTTT
TRBJ2-1,TRBD2,-,TRBV6-5,CASSRSGLQFF,TGTGCCAGCAGTCGTAGCGGGTTGCAGTTCTTC
TRBJ1-6,-,once,TRBV20-1,CSASVPRASYNSPLHF,TGCAGTGCTAGTGTCCCCCGTGCGTCCTATAATTCACCCCTCCACTTT
TRBJ2-2,TRBD2,-,TRBV15,CATSRVMGGPGTGELFF,TGTGCCACCAGCAGAGTAATGGGAGGGCCGGGGACCGGGGAGCTGTTTTTT
TRBJ2-1,TRBD2,-,TRBV9,CASSVGSVAGYSEQFF,TGTGCCAGCAGCGTAGGCTCTGTAGCGGGATATAGTGAGCAGTTCTTC
TRBJ1-2,-,-,TRBV5-1,CASSLGHQEGYTF,TGCGCCAGCAGCTTGGGACACCAAGAGGGCTACACCTTC
TRBJ2-7,TRBD2,-,TRBV28,CASSFGLAGGRTYEQYF,TGTGCCAGCAGTTTTGGACTAGCGGGAGGGAGGACCTACGAGCAGTACTTC
TRBJ2-1,TRBD1,once,TRBV5-4,CASSAPGQSYNEQFF,TGTGCCAGCAGCGCTCCGGGACAGTCATACAATGAGCAGTTCTTC
TRBJ1-1,TRBD1,-,TRBV6-9,CASSGSRDRARHAFF,TGTGCCAGCAGTGGGTCTCGGGACAGGGCGCGTCATGCTTTCTTT
TRBJ2-7,-,-,TRBV5-4,CASSLEEYEQYF,TGTGCCAGCAGCTTGGAGGAGTACGAGCAGTACTTC
TRBJ2-3,-,-,TRBV7-5,CARSPPTGSTSHGTQYF,TGTGCCAGAAGCCCCCCCACCGGGAGCACCAGTCACGGTACGCAGTATTTT
TRBJ1-1,TRBD1,-,TRBV18,CASSYQGGPEAFF,TGTGCCAGCTCATACCAGGGGGGCCCTGAAGCTTTCTTT
TRBJ1-2,-,-,TRBV4-3,CASSQDAGYGYTF,TGCGCCAGCAGCCAAGATGCGGGTTATGGCTACACCTTC
TRBJ1-1,TRBD1,-,TRBV5-1,CASSYTQGAREAFF,TGCGCCAGCAGCTACACCCAGGGGGCACGTGAAGCTTTCTTT
TRBJ2-7,TRBD1,-,TRBV7-9,CASSLAPGQSFF,TGTGCCAGCAGCTTAGCTCCGGGACAGTCTTTCTTC
TRBJ2-3,TRBD1,few,TRBV2,CASKEQGATDTQYF,TGTGCCAGCAAAGAACAGGGGGCCACAGATACGCAGTATTTT
TRBJ2-5,TRBD1,few,TRBV5-4,CASSLDSDRVETQYF,TGTGCCAGCAGCTTGGACAGTGACAGGGTGGAGACCCAGTACTTC
TRBJ1-2,TRBD1,-,TRBV7-2,CASSLAGQPYGYTF,TGTGCCAGCAGCTTAGCGGGACAGCCCTATGGCTACACCTTC
TRBJ2-5,TRBD1,-,TRBV14,CASSRGAGGFETQYF,TGTGCCAGCAGCCGAGGGGCAGGGGGCTTTGAGACCCAGTACTTC